A single sample is the source of the 17 T cell receptor beta chains below, sequenced in a study of blood T cell repertoires in COVID-19. This table comes from immunoSEQ multiplex PCR, and its TCRdb copy is limited to in-frame clones, with some not included. The table has tens of thousands of clones, about 78% seen once. The sample taken for sequencing was PBMCs or T cells enriched from blood (not recorded which). These receptors originate from a woman in her fifties or sixties with acute COVID-19.

This clone came up a few times. The chain couples TRBV28 to TRBJ1-1; no clear D. The V gene lost 7 bases and the J gene lost 0 bases, with 15 bases spanning the gap. Germline CDR1 MDHEN, CDR2 SYDVKM. The CDR3 runs to 15 residues. The CDR3 bases are TGTGCCAGCAACCCATTAGGAGCCATGAACACTGAAGCTTTCTTT. Translating it yields CASNPLGAMNTEAFF.

The V and J genes are TRBV19 and TRBJ1-1, with D possibly TRBD1 on 5 matching bases. Looked up from germline, CDR1 is LNHDA and CDR2 is SQIVND (reference sequence). With 7 bases removed from V and 1 base from J, the gap between germline ends came to 25 bases. This CDR3 region has 18 residues. The CDR3 DNA reads as TGTGCCAGTACCAAACGCCCGCCGGGGGGGACTCGGAACACTGAAGCTTTCTTT. Protein: CASTKRPPGGTRNTEAFF.

The rearrangement joins TRBV6-4 to TRBJ2-2, with 8 bases identical to TRBD1. J lost 7 bases, V lost 8 bases, and 9 bases had no gene match. This CDR3 spans 14 amino acids. Germline V CDR1 and CDR2: MRHNA, SNTAGT. As DNA, the CDR3 is TGTGCCAGCTCAGACAGGGGAGAAGGCGGGGAGCTGTTTTTT. This translates into CASSDRGEGGELFF.

The V gene is TRBV27, the J gene TRBJ1-1; possibly TRBD1 for D (5 bases). The V end was cut by 6 bases, the J end by 7 bases, with 21 bases between. The V gene's germline CDR1 is MNHEY and CDR2 SMNVEV (reference sequence). The CDR3 sequence is 15 residues long. The CDR3 is CASSPGAREISEAFF. The CDR3 DNA sequence: TGTGCCAGCAGCCCTGGGGCCCGGGAGATAAGTGAAGCTTTCTTT.

V gene TRBV19 combines with J gene TRBJ1-6, with D uncertain. This CDR3 is built from 16 residues. The germline gives CDR1 LNHDA, CDR2 SQIVND (reference sequence). V lost 1 base and J 2 bases, leaving 9 bases between the germline ends. CDR3 DNA: TGTGCCAGTAGTATAGGTGACATCGCCTATAATTCACCCCTCCACTTT. Protein sequence: CASSIGDIAYNSPLHF.

A single count supports this clone. A read error may account for a junction end that differs from germline. Here the CDR3 reads CASSLWDRGYGYTF. CDR3 bases: TGTGCCAGCAGCTTGTGGGACAGGGGATATGGCTACACCTTT. The chain couples TRBV5-4 to TRBJ1-2; 10 nucleotides agree with TRBD1. This CDR3 is built from 14 residues. Germline CDR1 reads SGHNT; CDR2 reads YYREEE (reference sequence).

The chain links TRBV7-3 to TRBJ2-3, with D unresolved. Germline CDR1 reads SGHTA; CDR2 reads FQGTGA. CDR3 length: 14 amino acids. Trimming removed 2 bases from V and 2 bases from J, with 8 bases in between. The CDR3 sequence is CASSLGLHTDTQYF. The CDR3 DNA sequence: TGTGCCAGCAGCTTAGGGCTTCACACAGATACGCAGTATTTT.

The CDR3, as DNA: TGTGCCATCAGTGACTCGACAGGGGGGGAGGTCACCGGGGAGCTGTTTTTT. This gives the protein CAISDSTGGEVTGELFF. This rearrangement joins TRBV10-3 to TRBJ2-2, with 9 bases matching TRBD1. The CDR3 has 17 amino acids. Germline CDR1 is ENHRY and CDR2 is SYGVKD. Trimming cost V 3 bases and J 4 bases; bases outside gene matches: 9.

The CDR3 here is CASSVGLASTDTQYF. The CDR3 DNA reads TGTGCCAGCAGCGTGGGACTAGCCAGCACAGATACGCAGTATTTT. The chain uses TRBV11-2 and TRBJ2-3, with 9 bases aligning to TRBD2. The CDR3 has 15 amino acids. Germline CDR1 and CDR2: SGHAT and FQNNGV. V gave up 5 bases and J gave up 0 bases; unmatched junction bases: 3.

The chain combines TRBV19 with TRBJ1-5; TRBD1 is a possible D gene (5 bases). Germline CDR1 is LNHDA and CDR2 is SQIVND (reference sequence). This CDR3 region has 12 residues. The V end was cut by 6 bases, the J end by 3 bases, with 6 bases between. CDR3 region: CASRQDNQPQHF. CDR3 in DNA: TGTGCCAGTAGACAGGACAATCAGCCCCAGCATTTT.

The rearrangement joins TRBV18 to TRBJ1-1, with D possibly being TRBD1 (5 bases). The CDR3 totals 14 residues. Germline V gene sequence: CDR1 KGHSH, CDR2 LQKENI. V was cut by 3 bases and J by 3 bases, with 11 bases left in between. Here the CDR3 reads CASSPLGGDTEAFF. The DNA of the CDR3 is TGTGCCAGCTCACCCCTGGGGGGGGACACTGAAGCTTTCTTT.

This clone was picked up one time. The chain couples TRBV7-8 to TRBJ2-7; 11 bases are shared with TRBD1. There are 15 residues in the CDR3. Germline loops: CDR1 SGHVS, CDR2 FQNEAQ. The ends lost 4 bases at V and 5 bases at J; junction bases unmatched: 7. CDR3 nucleotide sequence: TGTGCCAGCAGCTCCGGACAGGGGGCCGTCGACGAGCAGTACTTC. It translates to CASSSGQGAVDEQYF.

The chain combines TRBV11-2 with TRBJ1-6; D gene uncertain. Trimming pared 5 bases from V and 7 bases from J, leaving 18 bases between. Per germline, CDR1 SGHAT and CDR2 FQNNGV. The CDR3 spans 16 residues. Written as DNA, the CDR3 is TGTGCCAGCAGCCCCGTCAGAGGGCGCGGGAATTCACCCCTCCACTTT. Its translation: CASSPVRGRGNSPLHF.

This sequence joins TRBV7-9 and TRBJ1-2; D unresolved. This CDR3 comprises 14 residues. Trimming left V 5 bases short and J 0 bases short, with 10 bases between. Germline V gives CDR1 SEHNR, CDR2 FQNEAQ (reference sequence). This CDR3 is CASSSPGANYGYTF. CDR3 sequence (DNA): TGTGCCAGCAGCAGTCCGGGAGCTAACTATGGCTACACCTTC.

The V and J genes are TRBV6-1 and TRBJ1-5, with 8 bases identical to TRBD1. CDR1 is MNHNS and CDR2 is SASEGT in the germline V gene. The ends lost 1 base at V and 2 bases at J; junction bases unmatched: 1. CDR3 length: 15 amino acids. Here the CDR3 DNA reads TGTGCCAGCAGTGAAGTGACAGGGGGCAATCAGCCCCAGCATTTT. Its translation is CASSEVTGGNQPQHF.

V is TRBV30 and J is TRBJ2-2, with a possible D match to TRBD2 (5 bases). Germline CDR1 GTSNPN, CDR2 SVGIG (reference sequence). V lost 4 bases to trimming and J lost 0 bases, with 9 bases between them. There are 14 residues in the CDR3. For the CDR3, the DNA is TGTGCCTGGAACCGGGATTCGAACACCGGGGAGCTGTTTTTT. It encodes CAWNRDSNTGELFF. The full variable domain, its missing parts supplied by reference TRBV30 and TRBJ2-2, is SQTIHQWPATLVQPVGSPLSLECTVEGTSNPNLYWYRQAAGRGLQLLFYSVGIGQISSEVPQNLSASRPQDRQFILSSKKLLLSDSGFYLCAWNRDSNTGELFFGEGSRLTVL.

The J gene is TRBJ2-7, the V gene TRBV6-6, with 9 bases fitting TRBD2. The CDR3 has 14 residues. V lost 6 bases and J lost 4; bases outside the gene matches: 7. CDR1 and CDR2 (germline): MNHNY, SVGAGI (reference sequence). CDR3 loop: CASRLLAGIYEQYF. The CDR3 DNA is TGTGCCAGCAGACTACTAGCGGGTATATACGAGCAGTACTTC.